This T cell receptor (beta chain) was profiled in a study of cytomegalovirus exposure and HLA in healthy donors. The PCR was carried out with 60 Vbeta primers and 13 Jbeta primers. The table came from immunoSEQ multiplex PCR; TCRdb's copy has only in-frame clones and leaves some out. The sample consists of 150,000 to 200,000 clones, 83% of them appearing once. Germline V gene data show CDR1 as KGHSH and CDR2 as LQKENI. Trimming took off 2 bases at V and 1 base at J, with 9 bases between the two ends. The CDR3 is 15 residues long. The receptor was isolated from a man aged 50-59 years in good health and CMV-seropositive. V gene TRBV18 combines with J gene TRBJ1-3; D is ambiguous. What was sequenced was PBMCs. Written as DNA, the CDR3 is TGTGCCAGCTCACCAGAGGCAATTTCTGGAAACACCATATATTTT. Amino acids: CASSPEAISGNTIYF. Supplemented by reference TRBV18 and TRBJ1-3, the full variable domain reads NAGVMQNPRHLVRRRGQEARLRCSPMKGHSHVYWYRQLPEEGLKFMVYLQKENIIDESGMPKERFSAEFPKEGPSILRIQQVVRGDSAAYFCASSPEAISGNTIYFGEGSWLTVV.